This T cell receptor (beta chain) is drawn from a study of T cells after yellow fever vaccination. The CDR3 is made up of 14 amino acids. Germline CDR1 is SQVTM and CDR2 is ANQGSEA. Trimming cost V 5 bases and J 7 bases; bases outside gene matches: 8. TCRdb independently ran MiXCR on the 5' RACE reads; one entry per CDR3 protein. The sample includes hundreds of thousands of distinct CDR3 sequences, roughly 20% of them seen just once. This clonotype occurred a few times. The clonotype originates from a man in his late teens or twenties who received the YFV17D yellow fever vaccine. The rearrangement uses TRBV29-1 and TRBJ2-1; the match to TRBD1 covers 10 bases. Here the sequenced sample was PBMCs, taken before the yellow fever booster vaccination. CDR3 in DNA: TGCAGCGTTACGGTTGGGACAGGGGTGAATGAGCAGTTCTTC. It is translated as CSVTVGTGVNEQFF.